These 27 T cell receptor beta chains originate from one sample sequenced in a study of vaccination and CD4 T cells after COVID-19. At the Johns Hopkins FTIC core, DNA taken from cultured CD4+ T cells was sequenced by way of the Oncomine TCR Beta short-read assay. TCRdb reprocessed the PCR reads with MiXCR, giving one entry per CDR3 protein. The sample holds just over 15,000 distinct CDR3 sequences; about 38% are singletons and the top ten take less than 25%. Their target antigens are unknown. Treatment in this sample: approximately nine-day PBMC culture with coronavirus spike peptide pools or control peptides (ViraFEST assay). The sample comprised cultured CD4+ T cells from blood. All receptors come from a human donor with COVID-19.

The CDR3 nucleotides are TGCAGTGCTCCCTCATCTAGGGCGGCGGAAGATACGCAGTATTTT. Amino acid sequence: CSAPSSRAAEDTQYF. The rearrangement links TRBV20-1 to TRBJ2-3, with D unclear. CDR3 length: 15 amino acids. Trimming stripped 5 bases from V and 5 bases from J, with 20 bases between. CDR1 and CDR2 from the germline V gene are DFQATT and SNEGSKA (reference sequence).

This clonotype was recorded a few times. This chain uses TRBV27 with TRBJ1-2; D is undetermined. CDR3 size: 13 residues. V shed 8 bases and J shed 3 bases, with 13 bases lying between them. The germline V gene has CDR1 MNHEY and CDR2 SMNVEV (reference sequence). The CDR3 here is CASRDTFHYGYTF. CDR3 nucleotides: TGTGCCAGCCGGGATACCTTCCACTATGGCTACACCTTC.

The chain links TRBV7-3 to TRBJ2-3, with a possible D match to TRBD1 (6 bases). The germline V gene encodes CDR1 SGHTA and CDR2 FQGTGA. V was pared by 2 bases and J by 4 bases, with 10 bases between. This CDR3 spans 14 amino acids. For the CDR3, the DNA is TGTGCCAGCAGCTTAGGACAGTGGGCAGATACGCAGTATTTT. It encodes CASSLGQWADTQYF.

J is TRBJ2-5 and V is TRBV9, with D unresolved. The CDR3 extends over 13 amino acids. V was clipped by 0 bases and J by 5 bases, with 8 bases between them. Germline V gene sequence: CDR1 SGDLS, CDR2 YYNGEE. The chain's CDR3 is CASSVGPRETQYF. The CDR3 DNA is TGTGCCAGCAGCGTAGGACCGCGGGAGACCCAGTACTTC.

This clonotype appeared a few times. This chain joins TRBV20-1 and TRBJ2-1, with a tentative D call TRBD2 (6 bases). Trimming took 5 bases from V and 3 from J, leaving 14 bases between them. Looked up from germline, CDR1 is DFQATT and CDR2 is SNEGSKA (reference sequence). The CDR3 consists of 14 residues. CDR3 region: CSAPTPGGYNEQFF. As DNA, the CDR3 is TGCAGTGCTCCGACACCCGGGGGCTACAATGAGCAGTTCTTC.

This chain connects TRBV7-2 to TRBJ1-5, with D perhaps matching TRBD1 (6 bases). This CDR3 has 14 residues. V was pared by 5 bases and J by 7 bases, with 15 bases between. In germline, CDR1 is SGHTA, CDR2 FQGNSA. The CDR3 DNA follows: TGTGCCAGCAGCATCGGACAGTCAGGGCAGCCCCAGCATTTT. This codes for CASSIGQSGQPQHF.

V gene TRBV6-7 combines with J gene TRBJ1-2, with a weak D call TRBD1 (5 bases). TRBV6-7 is an ORF for which the function is uncertain. V was clipped by 0 bases and J by 4 bases, with 18 bases between them. The CDR3 covers 17 residues. This CDR3 is CASSYSWGTGEGYGYTF. In DNA, the CDR3 is TGTGCCAGCAGTTACTCGTGGGGCACTGGGGAGGGCTATGGCTACACCTTC.

The genes are TRBV7-2 and TRBJ1-6, with D possibly being TRBD1 (5 bases). The CDR3 is 15 residues long. CDR1 is SGHTA and CDR2 is FQGNSA in the germline V gene. V shed 2 bases and J shed 9 bases, with 14 bases lying between them. CDR3 in DNA: TGTGCCAGCAGCTTAAGGTCAGGGATGGGTTCACCCCTCCACTTT. This codes for CASSLRSGMGSPLHF.

By sample fraction, this clonotype is medium-sized. This chain joins TRBV6-5 and TRBJ2-2; TRBD1 aligns across 8 bases. The germline CDR1 and CDR2 sequences are MNHEY and SVGAGI. V lost 2 bases and J lost 7; bases outside the gene matches: 6. The CDR3 sequence is 15 residues long. CDR3 region: CASSYVSGGVGELFF. The CDR3 nucleotides read TGTGCCAGCAGTTACGTCTCAGGGGGCGTCGGGGAGCTGTTTTTT.

Only a few counts were recorded for this clonotype. The genes are TRBV10-3 and TRBJ2-6; D might be TRBD1 (6 bases). The CDR3 has 17 residues. Between the trimmed V and J ends, which lost 7 bases and 0 bases, there was a span of 16 bases. Germline V CDR1 and CDR2: ENHRY, SYGVKD. The CDR3 coding sequence is TGTGCCATCACCCCCGGACAGTTAAGCTCTGGGGCCAACGTCCTGACTTTC. This gives the protein CAITPGQLSSGANVLTF.

The chain uses TRBV5-4 and TRBJ1-6, with D hard to call. Deletions cut 4 bases from V and 7 bases from J, with 18 bases between. CDR1 is SGHNT and CDR2 is YYREEE in the germline V gene (reference sequence). This CDR3 contains 16 residues. The CDR3 sequence: CASSTQTGSQNSPLHF. Here the CDR3 DNA reads TGTGCCAGCAGCACCCAGACGGGGTCCCAAAATTCACCCCTCCACTTT.

The chain is built from TRBV5-4 and TRBJ2-2; tentative D call: TRBD1 (5 bases). The V gene's germline CDR1 is SGHNT and CDR2 YYREEE (reference sequence). Between the trimmed V and J ends, which lost 5 bases and 1 base, there was a span of 18 bases. CDR3 length equals 17 residues. The CDR3, as DNA: TGTGCCAGCAGTCCCCGGTCCGCAGGGATGAACACCGGGGAGCTGTTTTTT. Translation: CASSPRSAGMNTGELFF.

The sample holds a few counts of this clonotype. This sequence joins TRBV20-1 and TRBJ1-2, with D tentatively TRBD1 (5 bases). V gave up 0 bases and J gave up 13 bases, with 15 bases separating them. Germline-derived CDR1 and CDR2 are DFQATT and SNEGSKA (reference sequence). The CDR3 is 12 residues long. The CDR3 nucleotides read TGCAGTGCTAGAGAAGGGACCCGGCCAGGCACCTTC. Its translation is CSAREGTRPGTF.

The chain recombines TRBV14 with TRBJ1-2; no clear D. From germline, CDR1 is SGHDN and CDR2 FVKESK. The CDR3 is 13 amino acids. V shed 4 bases and J shed 8 bases, with 14 bases lying between them. CDR3 protein: CASSLGPTVGYTF. The CDR3 bases are TGTGCCAGCAGCCTTGGACCGACGGTGGGCTACACCTTC.

This clonotype has only a few counts. The CDR3 sequence is CASSLRWPFGTGLTDGYTF. The CDR3 DNA is TGTGCCAGCAGCTTAAGGTGGCCCTTCGGGACAGGTCTGACTGATGGCTACACCTTC. The rearrangement joins TRBV11-2 to TRBJ1-2, with 8 positions matching TRBD1. CDR3 size: 19 residues. With V trimmed by 2 bases and J by 6 bases, 20 bases remained unmatched. The V gene's germline CDR1 is SGHAT and CDR2 FQNNGV.

The V gene is TRBV2, the J gene TRBJ1-5; TRBD1 matches at 7 bases. J gave up 7 bases and V 6 bases, and 6 bases lay outside the gene matches. This CDR3 has 13 amino acids. Germline loops: CDR1 SNHLY, CDR2 FYNNEI. CDR3 in DNA: TGTGCCAGCAGAGGACAGGTACTCCAGCCCCAGCATTTT. It is translated as CASRGQVLQPQHF.

This clonotype came up a few times. The V gene is TRBV2, the J gene TRBJ1-3; 10 bases match TRBD1. V was pared by 3 bases and J by 2 bases, with 7 bases of the junction left unmatched. The CDR3 runs to 17 residues. Germline V lookup: CDR1 SNHLY, CDR2 FYNNEI. CDR3 nucleotides: TGTGCCAGCAGTGAGGTGGGACAGGGGAGGCCTGGAAACACCATATATTTT. As protein: CASSEVGQGRPGNTIYF.

The chain links TRBV2 to TRBJ2-1; D might be TRBD1 (6 bases). Trimming removed 1 base at V and 12 bases at J, with 7 bases between. This CDR3 spans 11 amino acids. The germline V gene has CDR1 SNHLY and CDR2 FYNNEI. The CDR3 nucleotides read TGTGCCAGCAGTGAAGGGGGGCTGCAGTTCTTC. Residues: CASSEGGLQFF.

The chain has TRBV7-2 and TRBJ2-5; no clear D. CDR1 is SGHTA and CDR2 is FQGNSA in the germline V gene. This CDR3 region has 13 residues. V was shortened by 3 bases and J by 5 bases, with 10 bases between the two germline ends. The CDR3 region is CTSSFRLTETQYF. CDR3 DNA sequence: TGTACCAGCAGCTTTCGACTGACCGAGACCCAGTACTTC.

This clonotype has a handful of counts. The chain employs TRBV6-1 and TRBJ1-3; TRBD1 matches at 7 bases. This CDR3 is 14 amino acids long. V was clipped by 5 bases and J by 1 base; unmatched bases: 2. The germline CDR1 and CDR2 sequences are MNHNS and SASEGT. CDR3 coding DNA: TGTGCCAGCAGTACGACAGGGTCTGGAAACACCATATATTTT. It translates to CASSTTGSGNTIYF.

The chain couples TRBV29-1 to TRBJ1-1; D ambiguous. CDR3 length equals 12 residues. In germline, CDR1 is SQVTM, CDR2 ANQGSEA. V was clipped by 7 bases and J by 4 bases, with 13 bases between them. The CDR3 DNA reads TGCAGCGCCTTTCCCCGCGGCACTGAAGCTTTCTTT. Translated: CSAFPRGTEAFF.

The chain recombines TRBV12-5 with TRBJ1-1; D uncertain. Germline CDR1 and CDR2: LGHNT and FRNRAP. The CDR3 totals 15 residues. V dropped 5 bases and J dropped 0 bases, with 13 bases sitting between them. The CDR3, as DNA: TGTGCTAGTGGTCCACCAAGGACCATGAACACTGAAGCTTTCTTT. Its protein is CASGPPRTMNTEAFF.

Points on this clonotype: The junction departs from germline at one end; a sequencing error may be responsible. The chain carries TRBV12-3 or TRBV12-4 and TRBJ1-5; D remains ambiguous. CDR3 size: 14 residues. CDR3 coding DNA: TGTGCCAGCAGTGTAGCTTATAGCAATCAGCCCCAGCATTTT. Protein: CASSVAYSNQPQHF.

This CDR3 is CSARELPQGGGYNSPLHF. The CDR3 bases are TGCAGTGCTAGAGAGCTACCTCAGGGAGGGGGCTATAATTCACCCCTCCACTTT. The chain recombines TRBV20-1 with TRBJ1-6, with D possibly TRBD1 on 6 matching bases. Looked up from germline, CDR1 is DFQATT and CDR2 is SNEGSKA (reference sequence). Trimming shortened V by 0 bases and J by 3 bases, and 18 bases separated the two germline ends. CDR3 length: 18 residues.

There are a few counts of this clonotype. This chain connects TRBV5-6 to TRBJ1-6; D might be TRBD1 (5 bases). Trimming took off 0 bases at V and 5 bases at J, with 9 bases between the two ends. The germline gives CDR1 SGHDT, CDR2 YYEEEE. The CDR3 spans 15 residues. CDR3 loop: CASSLVSGHNSPLHF. DNA of the CDR3: TGTGCCAGCAGCTTGGTGTCAGGGCATAATTCACCCCTCCACTTT.

The rearrangement joins TRBV6-5 to TRBJ1-2; the match to TRBD1 covers 7 bases. V dropped 6 bases and J dropped 1; count of bases not matched to a gene: 8. The CDR3 covers 15 residues. Germline values: CDR1 MNHEY, CDR2 SVGAGI. CDR3 residues: CASRYRGGGNYGYTF. The CDR3 DNA sequence: TGTGCCAGCAGGTACAGGGGAGGGGGTAACTATGGCTACACCTTC.

The V gene is TRBV2, the J gene TRBJ2-7, with TRBD2 matching over 7 bases. The CDR3 has 15 amino acids. The V and J ends lost 7 bases and 3 bases, in that order; junction bases with no gene match: 12. Germline V lookup: CDR1 SNHLY, CDR2 FYNNEI. This CDR3 reads CASKSPSGLLYEQYF. The CDR3 DNA reads as TGTGCCAGCAAGTCCCCTAGCGGCCTCCTCTACGAGCAGTACTTC.